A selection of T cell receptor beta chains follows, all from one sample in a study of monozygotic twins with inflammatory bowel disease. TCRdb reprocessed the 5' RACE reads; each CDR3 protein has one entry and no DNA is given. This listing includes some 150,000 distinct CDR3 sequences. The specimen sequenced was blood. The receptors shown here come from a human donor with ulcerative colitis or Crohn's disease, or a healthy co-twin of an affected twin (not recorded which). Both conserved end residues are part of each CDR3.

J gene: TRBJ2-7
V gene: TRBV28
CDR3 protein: CASSPRGGEKYEQYF

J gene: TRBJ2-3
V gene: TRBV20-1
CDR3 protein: CSAMSSTDTQYF

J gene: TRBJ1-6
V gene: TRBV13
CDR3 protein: CASSLGRGQSYNSPLHF

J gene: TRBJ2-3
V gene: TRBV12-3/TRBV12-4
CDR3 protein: CASSLGAGGSTDTQYF

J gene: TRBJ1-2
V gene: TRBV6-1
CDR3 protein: CASSTQREDGYTF

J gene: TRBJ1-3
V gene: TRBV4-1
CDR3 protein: CASSQGQEENTIYF

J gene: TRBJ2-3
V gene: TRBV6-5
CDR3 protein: CASSYSTSGGTDTQYF

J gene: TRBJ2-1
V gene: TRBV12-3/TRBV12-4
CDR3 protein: CASTLTERYNEQFF

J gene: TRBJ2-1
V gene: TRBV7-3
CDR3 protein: CASRPNGGQGGDEQFF

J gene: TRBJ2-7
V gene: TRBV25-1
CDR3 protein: CASSSHDAAVYEQYF

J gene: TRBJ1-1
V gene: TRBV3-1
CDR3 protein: CASSQGGVNTEAFF

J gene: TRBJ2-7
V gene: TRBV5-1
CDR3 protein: CATSFGTGGRYEQYF

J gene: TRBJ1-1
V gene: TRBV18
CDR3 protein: CASSPGRDNTEAFF

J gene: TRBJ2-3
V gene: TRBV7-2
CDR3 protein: CASSLGSENTDTQYF

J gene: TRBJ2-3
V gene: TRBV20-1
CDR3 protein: CSARQEAGNTDTQYF

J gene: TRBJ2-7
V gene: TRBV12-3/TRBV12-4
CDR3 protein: CASSSSGGNSYEQYF

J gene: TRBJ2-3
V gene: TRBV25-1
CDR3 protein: CASSEYDLAGGGTDTQYF

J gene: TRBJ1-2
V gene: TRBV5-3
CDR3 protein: CARSLTGLPYGYTF

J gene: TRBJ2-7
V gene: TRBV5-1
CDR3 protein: CASSPGQASYEQYF

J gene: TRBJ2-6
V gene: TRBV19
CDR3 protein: CASSTPDTGANVLTF

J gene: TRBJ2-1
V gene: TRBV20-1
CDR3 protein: CSARRLAGYNEQFF

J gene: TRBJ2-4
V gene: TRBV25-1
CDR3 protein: CASSELGQGAKNIQYF

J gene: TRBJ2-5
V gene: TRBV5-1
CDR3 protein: CASSLGAYQETQYF

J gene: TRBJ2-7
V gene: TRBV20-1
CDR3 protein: CSAGTRWYEQYF

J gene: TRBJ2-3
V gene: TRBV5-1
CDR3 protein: CASSLGRVADTQYF

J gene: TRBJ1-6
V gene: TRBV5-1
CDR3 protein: CASSLGGTNSPLHF

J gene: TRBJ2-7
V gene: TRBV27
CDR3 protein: CASSSGWEQYF

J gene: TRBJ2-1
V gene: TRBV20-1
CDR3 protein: CSAIDPGGLNEQFF

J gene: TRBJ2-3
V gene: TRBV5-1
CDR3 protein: CASSIERTSGRTDTQYF